This passage covers 9 T cell receptor beta chains from one sample sequenced in a study of blood T cell repertoires in COVID-19. Produced via immunoSEQ multiplex PCR; TCRdb's table is partial and in-frame only. The data contain 250,000 to 400,000 clones, 85% to 90% of them singletons. The specimen sequenced was peripheral blood. The origin of the receptors is a woman under 40 with COVID-19, enrolled during active disease.

This chain uses TRBV24-1 with TRBJ1-2; D is possibly TRBD1 (5 bases). The CDR3 contains 13 residues. CDR1 and CDR2 from the germline V gene are KGHDR and SFDVKD. V was shortened by 9 bases and J by 9 bases, with 19 bases between the two germline ends. The CDR3 region is CATRIEDNLSYTF. The CDR3 nucleotides read TGTGCCACCCGGATAGAGGACAACTTGAGCTACACCTTC.

The chain carries TRBV9 and TRBJ1-1; D unclear. Germline CDR1 reads SGDLS; CDR2 reads YYNGEE. V shed 4 bases and J shed 5 bases, with 15 bases lying between them. This CDR3 spans 14 amino acids. The CDR3 is CASSSAGSATEAFF. In DNA, the CDR3 is TGTGCCAGCAGCTCTGCGGGATCCGCGACTGAAGCTTTCTTT.

V is TRBV6-5 and J is TRBJ2-2; the D gene is possibly TRBD2 (6 bases). This CDR3 spans 15 amino acids. V lost 7 bases, J lost 4 bases, and 16 bases lay in between. Germline V lookup: CDR1 MNHEY, CDR2 SVGAGI. In DNA, the CDR3 is TGTGCCAGCAAAGGCGGGGCCATCGCCACCGGGGAGCTGTTTTTT. Protein: CASKGGAIATGELFF.

In this sample, this clone turned up a few times. This chain links TRBV29-1 with TRBJ1-5, with D tentatively TRBD1 (5 bases). Germline lookup yields CDR1 SQVTM and CDR2 ANQGSEA. This CDR3 is 15 amino acids long. Trimming left V 4 bases short and J 0 bases short, with 13 bases between. The DNA of the CDR3 is TGCAGCGTTGGGCAGGGCCCGGATAGCAATCAGCCCCAGCATTTT. Translated, it gives CSVGQGPDSNQPQHF.

This clone was detected once. This sequence joins TRBV12-3 or TRBV12-4 and TRBJ2-1; TRBD2 might be the D (5 bases). There are 12 residues in the CDR3. The ends were cut back, 8 bases at V and 9 bases at J, with 14 bases in the middle. This CDR3 reads CASLAWESEQFF. Written as DNA, the CDR3 is TGTGCCAGCTTAGCGTGGGAGAGTGAGCAGTTCTTC.

The J gene is TRBJ2-7, the V gene TRBV19; 10 bases fit TRBD1. The CDR3 extends over 15 amino acids. V trimming: 2 bases; J trimming: 3 bases; junction bases outside the gene matches: 4. Germline assignment: CDR1 LNHDA and CDR2 SQIVND (reference sequence). CDR3 bases: TGTGCCAGTAGTATAACCGGGACAGGGGACTACGAGCAGTACTTC. Translating it yields CASSITGTGDYEQYF. Full variable domain (rest looked up from reference TRBV19 and TRBJ2-7): DGGITQSPKYLFRKEGQNVTLSCEQNLNHDAMYWYRQDPGQGLRLIYYSQIVNDFQKGDIAEGYSVSREKKESFPLTVTSAQKNPTAFYLCASSITGTGDYEQYFGPGTRLTVT.

The chain uses TRBV9 and TRBJ1-3, with 12 bases lining up with TRBD1. J was trimmed by 4 bases and V by 0 bases; bases with no gene match: 5. This CDR3 spans 17 amino acids. Per the germline V gene, CDR1 is SGDLS and CDR2 is YYNGEE. CDR3 sequence reads: CASSVGGTGGSGNTIYF. The CDR3 DNA reads as TGTGCCAGCAGCGTAGGCGGGACAGGGGGCTCAGGAAACACCATATATTTT.

The J gene is TRBJ2-6, the V gene TRBV2; TRBD1 is a possible D gene (6 bases). V was shortened by 5 bases and J by 0 bases, with 23 bases between the two germline ends. CDR3 length equals 20 residues. The germline V gene has CDR1 SNHLY and CDR2 FYNNEI. DNA of the CDR3: TGTGCCAGCAGTTTCCACCTAAGGACAGATGGATTCTCTGGGGCCAACGTCCTGACTTTC. It translates to CASSFHLRTDGFSGANVLTF.

The genes are TRBV10-3 and TRBJ2-6; 7 nucleotides align to TRBD1. V lost 5 bases to trimming and J lost 0 bases; unmatched junction nucleotides: 10. The CDR3 totals 18 residues. CDR1 is ENHRY and CDR2 is SYGVKD in the germline V gene. DNA of the CDR3: TGTGCCATCAGTCTACTTGGACAGGAGAGCTCTGGGGCCAACGTCCTGACTTTC. Its protein is CAISLLGQESSGANVLTF.